This TCR beta chain was sequenced during a study of identical twins. Study findings and constraints: The abundant beta clonotypes from cord blood had fewer insertions, and memory repertoires had none of this.

This clonotype was counted a few times. Its cognate antigen is unknown. The germline gives CDR1 DFQATT, CDR2 SNEGSKA (reference sequence). V shed 4 bases, J shed 0 bases, and the junction held 13 bases outside the gene matches. The CDR3 loop spans 17 amino acids. Template switching (which added a universal primer site) was used, and cDNA carried unique molecular identifiers. TCRdb called the 5' RACE reads again in MiXCR, with one record for every CDR3 protein. The table records about 260,000 distinct CDR3 sequences, around 7% of them present only once. The sample was also linked to a second study, of yellow fever vaccine responses in identical twins.

The sample comprised memory (CD45RO+) T cells sorted from blood. The receptor was derived from a woman between 18 and 30 years old in good health. This chain links TRBV20-1 with TRBJ2-3; TRBD2 matches 7 bases. The DNA of the CDR3 is TGCAGTGCTACTCCCCGACTAGCAGCTACTAGCACAGATACGCAGTATTTT. Encoded protein: CSATPRLAATSTDTQYF.